Below, 25 T cell receptor beta chains from the same sample are listed, as sequenced in a study of type 1 regulatory T cells. The study, taken as a whole, reports: Tr1 cells had a more restricted TCR repertoire than non-Tr1 cells.

No antigen is known for these receptors. TCRdb used MiXCR to reprocess the reads, holding one entry per CDR3 protein. The sample lists approximately 77,000 distinct CDR3 sequences, less than 25% occurring once. The sequenced sample consisted of cultured type 1 regulatory T (Tr1) cells, either the whole culture or a sorted fraction (not recorded which). These TCRs come from a human donor in good health.

This rearrangement joins TRBV7-2 to TRBJ2-7, with 7 nucleotides matching TRBD2. Germline assignment: CDR1 SGHTA and CDR2 FQGNSA. V lost 2 bases and J lost 5; bases outside the gene matches: 9. The CDR3 totals 15 residues. For the CDR3, the DNA is TGTGCCAGCAGCTTACTTGAGGGCGGGAGAAACGAGCAGTACTTC. Amino acids: CASSLLEGGRNEQYF.

In this sample, this clonotype turned up a few times. The rearrangement links TRBV3-1 to TRBJ2-6; D unclear. Germline values: CDR1 LGHDT, CDR2 YNNKEL (reference sequence). CDR3 length: 13 amino acids. V was trimmed by 9 bases and J by 0 bases, leaving 6 bases between them. The CDR3: CASMNSGANVLTF. The CDR3 DNA sequence: TGTGCCAGTATGAACTCTGGGGCCAACGTCCTGACTTTC.

The chain recombines TRBV3-1 with TRBJ2-7; 8 bases fit TRBD2. This CDR3 has 14 amino acids. CDR1 and CDR2 from the germline V gene are LGHDT and YNNKEL (reference sequence). V dropped 5 bases and J dropped 6; count of bases not matched to a gene: 9. The CDR3 bases are TGTGCCAGCAGCTTACGAGCGGGAGTCCTCGAGCAGTACTTC. It translates to CASSLRAGVLEQYF.

This clonotype has a count of ten or more. The chain has TRBV16 and TRBJ1-1; D is perhaps TRBD1 (6 bases). Germline values: CDR1 KGHSY, CDR2 FQNENV. Trimming removed 2 bases at V and 3 bases at J, with 10 bases between. The CDR3 sequence is 14 residues long. Written as DNA, the CDR3 is TGTGCCAGCAGCCAAGTTCAGGGGTACACTGAAGCTTTCTTT. Translation: CASSQVQGYTEAFF.

The J gene is TRBJ1-3, the V gene TRBV10-3; D possibly corresponds to TRBD1 (6 bases). Germline CDR1 is ENHRY and CDR2 is SYGVKD. The V end was cut by 6 bases, the J end by 0 bases, with 9 bases between. The CDR3 runs 14 residues. The CDR3 nucleotides read TGTGCCATCAGACCAGGGGACTCTGGAAACACCATATATTTT. This encodes CAIRPGDSGNTIYF.

This clonotype was counted only a few times. The chain employs TRBV5-1 and TRBJ2-1, with TRBD2 identical over 8 bases. Trimming cost V 6 bases and J 4 bases; bases outside gene matches: 6. The CDR3 has 14 amino acids. The germline V gene encodes CDR1 SGHRS and CDR2 YFSETQ. CDR3 DNA: TGCGCCAGCAAGAGCGGGAGTTCTTACAATGAGCAGTTCTTC. Translating it yields CASKSGSSYNEQFF.

This clonotype was counted many times. The CDR3 loop reads CASSSSGSGHTDTQYF. CDR3 sequence (DNA): TGCGCCAGCAGCTCCTCGGGTAGCGGGCACACAGATACGCAGTATTTT. The chain carries TRBV5-1 and TRBJ2-3; 7 bases fit TRBD2. J was trimmed by 2 bases and V by 3 bases; bases with no gene match: 9. Looked up from germline, CDR1 is SGHRS and CDR2 is YFSETQ. CDR3 length equals 16 residues.

The chain has TRBV27 and TRBJ1-6; 7 bases match TRBD1. The V gene end was trimmed by 5 bases and the J gene end by 9 bases; junction bases not matched to a gene: 10. There are 15 residues in the CDR3. Germline values: CDR1 MNHEY, CDR2 SMNVEV (reference sequence). The CDR3, as DNA: TGTGCCAGCAGTCCTAGAGGGGGCGGGGGTTCACCCCTCCACTTT. It specifies CASSPRGGGGSPLHF.

This clonotype was recorded a few times. The CDR3 DNA reads TGCGCCAGCAGCTACAGTAGCAATCAGCCCCAGCATTTT. Amino acids: CASSYSSNQPQHF. The rearrangement joins TRBV5-1 to TRBJ1-5; D ambiguous. Germline V lookup: CDR1 SGHRS, CDR2 YFSETQ. Between the trimmed V and J ends, which lost 3 bases and 0 bases, there was a span of 4 bases. The CDR3 extends over 13 amino acids.

The chain is built from TRBV29-1 and TRBJ2-7; TRBD2 might be the D (5 bases). CDR1 SQVTM and CDR2 ANQGSEA come from the germline V gene. The V end lost 4 bases, the J end lost 3 bases, and 13 bases lay between the germline ends. The CDR3 length is 13 residues. CDR3 DNA: TGCAGCGTTGGTGAGGGTAGTTTCTACGAGCAGTACTTC. Its protein is CSVGEGSFYEQYF.

There are a few counts of this clonotype. The rearrangement uses TRBV28 and TRBJ2-2; no clear D gene. This CDR3 contains 12 residues. Deletions cut 4 bases from V and 4 bases from J, with 4 bases between. CDR1 MDHEN and CDR2 SYDVKM come from the germline V gene. The CDR3 here is CASSWVTGELFF. The CDR3 DNA follows: TGTGCCAGCAGTTGGGTCACCGGGGAGCTGTTTTTT.

This clonotype has only a few counts. This chain connects TRBV30 to TRBJ1-6; D remains ambiguous. The CDR3 has 13 amino acids. V gave up 0 bases and J gave up 9 bases, with 9 bases separating them. The germline CDR1 and CDR2 sequences are GTSNPN and SVGIG (reference sequence). Here the CDR3 reads CAWSVLGGSPLHF. CDR3 DNA: TGTGCCTGGAGTGTCTTGGGCGGTTCACCCCTCCACTTT.

J is TRBJ2-1 and V is TRBV7-3; 10 bases are a match to TRBD2. CDR1 SGHTA and CDR2 FQGTGA come from the germline V gene. This CDR3 has 20 residues. The V and J ends lost 2 bases and 5 bases, in that order; junction bases with no gene match: 18. This CDR3 reads CASSLWGALAGAGYHNEQFF. In DNA form, the CDR3 reads TGTGCCAGCAGCTTATGGGGGGCGCTAGCGGGAGCCGGCTACCACAATGAGCAGTTCTTC. Together with reference TRBV7-3 and TRBJ2-1, the CDR3 gives the full variable domain: GAGVSQTPSNKVTEKGKYVELRCDPISGHTALYWYRQSLGQGPEFLIYFQGTGAADDSGLPNDRFFAVRPEGSVSTLKIQRTERGDSAVYLCASSLWGALAGAGYHNEQFFGPGTRLTVL.

This clonotype was counted only a few times. In nucleotides, the CDR3 is TGTGCCAGCAGACCGGGACTAGCGGGAGTTGCGCAGTATTTT. This translates into CASRPGLAGVAQYF. V is TRBV2 and J is TRBJ2-3; 14 positions agree with TRBD2. With 6 bases clipped from V and 10 bases from J, the junction kept 6 bases outside the gene matches. The germline CDR1 and CDR2 sequences are SNHLY and FYNNEI. The length of the CDR3 is 14 residues.

There are a few counts of this clonotype. The chain links TRBV5-1 to TRBJ2-2, with D perhaps TRBD1 or TRBD2 (5 bases each). The CDR3 runs 14 residues. V lost 0 bases, J lost 5 bases, and 8 bases lay in between. Germline lookup yields CDR1 SGHRS and CDR2 YFSETQ. The CDR3 DNA follows: TGCGCCAGCAGCTTGGCCGGGGCGACCGGGGAGCTGTTTTTT. It encodes CASSLAGATGELFF.

DNA for the CDR3: TGTGCCAGCAGCCAAGAATCCCATAATGAAAAACTGTTTTTT. Translation: CASSQESHNEKLFF. This chain joins TRBV3-1 and TRBJ1-4; D remains ambiguous. V was trimmed by 0 bases and J by 4 bases, leaving 6 bases between them. CDR3 length equals 14 residues. Germline V gene lookup returns CDR1 LGHDT and CDR2 YNNKEL (reference sequence). The complete variable domain, with remaining parts taken from reference TRBV3-1 and TRBJ1-4, reads DTAVSQTPKYLVTQMGNDKSIKCEQNLGHDTMYWYKQDSKKFLKIMFSYNNKELIINETVPNRFSPKSPDKAHLNLHINSLELGDSAVYFCASSQESHNEKLFFGSGTQLSVL.

This clonotype was picked up a small number of times. The chain couples TRBV6-5 to TRBJ1-1; D is ambiguous. V lost 0 bases and J 5 bases, leaving 10 bases between the germline ends. This CDR3 is built from 14 residues. Germline V CDR1 and CDR2: MNHEY, SVGAGI. The CDR3 loop is CASSYSARRTEAFF. The CDR3 DNA reads as TGTGCCAGCAGTTACTCTGCTCGGAGGACTGAAGCTTTCTTT.

V is TRBV30 and J is TRBJ1-2; possibly TRBD1 for D (6 bases). This CDR3 contains 13 residues. Per the germline V gene, CDR1 is GTSNPN and CDR2 is SVGIG (reference sequence). Trimming shortened V by 8 bases and J by 8 bases, and 21 bases separated the two germline ends. CDR3 nucleotides: TGTGCCGTTGCCCGGGATCCTGGGGGCGGCTACACCTTC. Its protein is CAVARDPGGGYTF.

This chain links TRBV3-1 with TRBJ2-1; tentative D call: TRBD1 (5 bases). The germline V gene has CDR1 LGHDT and CDR2 YNNKEL (reference sequence). The V end lost 5 bases, the J end lost 4 bases, and 21 bases lay between the germline ends. The CDR3 extends over 17 amino acids. The DNA of the CDR3 is TGTGCCAGCAGCTCCAACCATTACGACAGAACTTACAATGAGCAGTTCTTC. Protein: CASSSNHYDRTYNEQFF.

The V call is TRBV6-2 or TRBV6-3, the J call TRBJ1-5, with TRBD1 identical over 11 bases. CDR3 length: 15 residues. With V trimmed by 5 bases and J by 6 bases, 6 bases remained unmatched. Germline V CDR1 and CDR2: MNHEY, SVGEGT. The CDR3 here is CASSHGQGAGQPQHF. The CDR3 coding sequence is TGTGCCAGCAGTCACGGACAGGGGGCCGGTCAGCCCCAGCATTTT.

This clonotype was seen only once. The J gene is TRBJ2-2, the V gene TRBV2, with 11 bases aligning to TRBD2. V was pared by 2 bases and J by 7 bases, with 3 bases of the junction left unmatched. This CDR3 is 15 amino acids long. The germline CDR1 and CDR2 sequences are SNHLY and FYNNEI. The CDR3 here is CASSETSGSIGELFF. CDR3 bases: TGTGCCAGCAGTGAAACTAGCGGGAGTATCGGGGAGCTGTTTTTT.

The chain links TRBV12-3 or TRBV12-4 to TRBJ2-3; D gene unclear. V lost 7 bases, J lost 1 base, and 12 bases lay in between. The CDR3 covers 14 residues. The CDR3 coding sequence is TGTGCCAGCAACCTTAAGGAAGGCACAGATACGCAGTATTTT. It yields the protein CASNLKEGTDTQYF.

About this clonotype itself: This may be a read error: a much more frequent sequence differs by one nucleotide. V is TRBV3-1 and J is TRBJ2-7; 7 bases are a match to TRBD2. Germline lookup yields CDR1 LGHDT and CDR2 YNNKEL (reference sequence). V shed 9 bases and J 3 bases; nucleotides not matched to a gene: 5. The length of the CDR3 is 12 residues. The CDR3, as DNA: TGTGCCAGTGGCGGGGGAAGCTACGAGCAGTACTTC. The encoded protein is CASGGGSYEQYF.

This clonotype was found a few times. The genes are TRBV20-1 and TRBJ2-5; no firm D call. Germline CDR1 DFQATT, CDR2 SNEGSKA (reference sequence). Trimming took 5 bases from V and 4 from J, leaving 8 bases between them. The CDR3 loop spans 11 amino acids. In nucleotides, the CDR3 is TGCAGTGCTGTGGACCGAGAGACCCAGTACTTC. It is translated as CSAVDRETQYF.

This clonotype was seen at least ten times. In DNA, the CDR3 is TGTGCCAGCAGCTTAACCCCAGAAGGGACCCAGTACTTC. Residues: CASSLTPEGTQYF. The gene calls are TRBV7-2 and TRBJ2-5, with D unresolved. Trimming took 2 bases from V and 7 from J, leaving 11 bases between them. This CDR3 contains 13 residues. Germline V CDR1 and CDR2: SGHTA, FQGNSA.